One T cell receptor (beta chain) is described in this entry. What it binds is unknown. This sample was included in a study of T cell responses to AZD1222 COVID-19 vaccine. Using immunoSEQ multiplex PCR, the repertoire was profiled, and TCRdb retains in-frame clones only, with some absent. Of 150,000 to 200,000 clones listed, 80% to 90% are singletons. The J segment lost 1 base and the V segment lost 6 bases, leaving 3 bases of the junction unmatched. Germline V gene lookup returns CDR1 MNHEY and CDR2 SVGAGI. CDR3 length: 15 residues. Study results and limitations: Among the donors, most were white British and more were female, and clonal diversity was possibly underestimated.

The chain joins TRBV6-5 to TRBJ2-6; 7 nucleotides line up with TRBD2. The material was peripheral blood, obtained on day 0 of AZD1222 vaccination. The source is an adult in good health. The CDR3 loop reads CASRPLASGANVLTF. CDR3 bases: TGTGCCAGCAGACCACTAGCGTCTGGGGCCAACGTCCTGACTTTC.